The rows below give T cell receptor beta chains drawn from one sample of a study of blood T cell repertoires in COVID-19. Clones were read by immunoSEQ multiplex PCR, and TCRdb kept only the in-frame ones, dropping some. The sample has 350,000 or so clones; 65% to 90% are singletons. The sequencing input was PBMCs or T cells enriched from blood (not recorded which). These receptors were obtained from a woman between 40 and 55 years old with acute COVID-19. The CDR3 runs from the conserved cysteine through the conserved F or W. A D gene is named only where the DNA matches it firmly. Size values are once, few and many counts, or a class for expanded clones, and some rows have none.

size	length	D	J	V	DNA	CDR3
-	13	-	TRBJ2-2	TRBV12-3/TRBV12-4	TGTGCCAGCAGTTTTCGGGTTGCCGGGGAGCTGTTTTTT	CASSFRVAGELFF
-	13	TRBD1	TRBJ1-2	TRBV28	TGTGCCAGCAGCCACGGGACAGACTATGGCTACACCTTC	CASSHGTDYGYTF
few	14	-	TRBJ1-4	TRBV28	TGTGCCAGCAGTTTATCCTTAAATAATGAAAAACTGTTTTTT	CASSLSLNNEKLFF
once	15	-	TRBJ1-4	TRBV27	TGTGCCAGCAGTTCCGGACAGACCATTAATGAAAAACTGTTTTTT	CASSSGQTINEKLFF
-	15	TRBD1	TRBJ2-4	TRBV5-4	TGTGCCAGCAGCCCGGACAGGGGGCGTAGGGACATTCAGTACTTC	CASSPDRGRRDIQYF
-	14	-	TRBJ2-7	TRBV3-1/TRBV3-2	TGTGCCAGCAGCCGGACAGAAAACTTTTACGAGCAGTACTTC	CASSRTENFYEQYF
-	17	TRBD1	TRBJ1-4	TRBV19	TGTGCCAGTAGTACCCGGGACAGCTACGCAACTAATGAAAAACTGTTTTTT	CASSTRDSYATNEKLFF
-	14	-	TRBJ1-5	TRBV9	TGTGCCAGCAGCATGACAGATAGGGGTCAGCCCCAGCATTTT	CASSMTDRGQPQHF
-	14	-	TRBJ1-3	TRBV10-3	TGTGCCATCTCGGCGGCAGACTCTGGAAACACCATATATTTT	CAISAADSGNTIYF
-	17	TRBD1	TRBJ1-3	TRBV14	TGTGCCAGCAGCCAAGGGGGGACAGCGTTCTCTGGAAACACCATATATTTT	CASSQGGTAFSGNTIYF
-	15	TRBD1	TRBJ2-4	TRBV7-6	TGTGCCAGCAGGCGAATTACAGGGGGGTGGAACATTCAGTACTTC	CASRRITGGWNIQYF
-	14	-	TRBJ1-1	TRBV15	TGTGCCACCAGCAGAAGATCAGGGGACACTGAAGCTTTCTTT	CATSRRSGDTEAFF
-	17	TRBD2	TRBJ2-3	TRBV7-8	TGTGCCAGCAGCTTAGCAAGGCTAGCGGGAGTTTCAGATACGCAGTATTTT	CASSLARLAGVSDTQYF
-	14	-	TRBJ2-2	TRBV12-5	TGTGCTAGTGGTTCTCAGGGGAACACCGGGGAGCTGTTTTTT	CASGSQGNTGELFF
-	14	TRBD1	TRBJ2-7	TRBV6-5	TGTGCCAGCAGCTTGGACAGGGGGCTAGCCGAGCAGTACTTC	CASSLDRGLAEQYF
-	14	TRBD1	TRBJ1-2	TRBV15	TGTGCCACCAGCAGAGGTGACAGGGCCTATGGCTACACCTTC	CATSRGDRAYGYTF
-	13	-	TRBJ1-2	TRBV18	TGTGCCAGCGGTTCCGGGTTTAACTATGGCTACACCTTC	CASGSGFNYGYTF
once	16	-	TRBJ1-2	TRBV7-9	TGTGCCAGCAGCTTAGGGGTGGGGCCTCAAAACTATGGCTACACCTTC	CASSLGVGPQNYGYTF
few	20	TRBD1	TRBJ1-4	TRBV4-1	TGCGCCAGCAGCCAAGCCTCGCCCGGGACAGGGAGTGGGGCTAATGAAAAACTGTTTTTT	CASSQASPGTGSGANEKLFF
-	13	-	TRBJ1-5	TRBV10-3	TGTGCCATCGGCCAGGGAGGAGATCAGCCCCAGCATTTT	CAIGQGGDQPQHF